Here is one T cell receptor beta chain with its context. No antigen is known for it. The sequence runs out 3 residues before the end of the CDR3; the remainder is reconstructed from the germline J gene. Sequenced by immunoSEQ multiplex PCR; TCRdb stores in-frame clones only, minus some. The data include more than 25,000 clones; the top ten clones carry approximately 8.3%. The data derive from a study of T cells in women clearing cervical HPV infection. Study-level background: Women with histologically confirmed HPV16-related CIN3 or worse, 2 with invasive cancer, served as cases. Study outcomes and limitations: Timing of associations relative to infection is unclear; T-cell subsets were not isolated.

V lost 3 bases to trimming and J lost 3 bases; unmatched junction nucleotides: 1. The CDR3 has 14 residues. Germline lookup yields CDR1 SGHNT and CDR2 YENEEA. This chain links TRBV11-3 with TRBJ2-2; 7 bases are shared with TRBD1. Source material: blood buffy coat. This clonotype was obtained from a woman aged 18-69 years with a cervical HPV16 infection that either progressed to CIN3+ or cleared (not recorded which). The CDR3 spells CASSLGQYTGELFF. Incomplete CDR3 DNA: TGTGCCAGCAGCTTGGGACAGTACACCGGGGAG. The complete variable domain, with remaining parts taken from reference TRBV11-3 and TRBJ2-2, reads EAGVVQSPRYKIIEKKQPVAFWCNPISGHNTLYWYLQNLGQGPELLIRYENEEAVDDSQLPKDRFSAERLKGVDSTLKIQPAELGDSAVYLCASSLGQYTGELFFGEGSRLTVL.